The 8 T cell receptor beta chains presented below share a single source sample, sequenced in a study of shared clonotypes between healthy human individuals (dated by TCRdb to 2018 to 2020). Library preparation used the immunoSEQ multiplex PCR assay. TCRdb stores this immuneACCESS table with in-frame sequences only. Part of the clones is absent; in the studies checked, under half of the shortfall reflects unresolved V genes, and no reason is known for the rest. For this sample the table gives fewer than 600,000 clones, of which roughly 77% were detected only once. The ten largest clones represent about 13% of the sample. Sequenced: PBMCs. The receptor source for this set is a middle-aged woman in good health. Some clones in this sample may be carry-over from other donors' samples.

This clone was recorded once. V usage is TRBV7-3 and J usage is TRBJ1-1, with 7 positions matching TRBD1. The length of the CDR3 is 15 residues. V dropped 2 bases and J dropped 1; count of bases not matched to a gene: 4. Germline lookup yields CDR1 SGHTA and CDR2 FQGTGA. Here the CDR3 reads CASSLRQGPNTEAFF. The CDR3 nucleotides read TGTGCCAGCAGCTTACGACAGGGACCGAACACTGAAGCTTTCTTT.

A few counts support this clone. The chain combines TRBV18 with TRBJ1-1; D is undetermined. The CDR3 consists of 14 residues. Trimming shortened V by 6 bases and J by 1 base, and 12 bases separated the two germline ends. Germline V lookup: CDR1 KGHSH, CDR2 LQKENI. The CDR3 loop reads CASSPSGRNTEAFF. The CDR3 DNA reads TGTGCCAGCTCCCCTTCCGGGAGGAACACTGAAGCTTTCTTT.

Comment on this clone: Mismatch with germline at one junction end may stem from a read error. The V gene is TRBV28, the J gene TRBJ2-5, with 8 bases aligning to TRBD1. This CDR3 is 11 amino acids long. Germline assignment: CDR1 MDHEN and CDR2 SYDVKM. The CDR3 sequence is CASRHRDRTDF. In nucleotides, the CDR3 is TGTGCCAGCAGACACCGGGACAGGACGGACTTC.

V usage is TRBV13 and J usage is TRBJ1-1, with 7 nucleotides matching TRBD1. Trimming cost V 1 base and J 0 bases; bases outside gene matches: 5. CDR1 is PRHDT and CDR2 is FYEKMQ in the germline V gene (reference sequence). This CDR3 is 16 amino acids long. The CDR3 DNA reads TGTGCCAGCAGCTTAGATCAGGGGGTGTTGAACACTGAAGCTTTCTTT. Translating it yields CASSLDQGVLNTEAFF.

This clone was observed once. The chain has TRBV2 and TRBJ2-2; D call uncertain. Trimming pared 7 bases from V and 7 bases from J, leaving 13 bases between. Germline CDR1 reads SNHLY; CDR2 reads FYNNEI. This CDR3 has 13 residues. CDR3 coding DNA: TGTGCCAGCAAGGCAGATGTAGTCGGGGAGCTGTTTTTT. Its translation: CASKADVVGELFF.

V and J are TRBV27 and TRBJ2-7; TRBD2 matches at 12 bases. Germline CDR1 MNHEY, CDR2 SMNVEV (reference sequence). Germline trimming cut 10 bases from V and 4 bases from J; bases unmatched to any gene: 11. The CDR3 spans 15 residues. CDR3 bases: TGTGCCACCTCGACTAGCGGGAGAAGGTATTACGAGCAGTACTTC. It specifies CATSTSGRRYYEQYF.

The chain combines TRBV28 with TRBJ1-6; 7 bases are shared with TRBD1. V trimming: 5 bases; J trimming: 9 bases; junction bases outside the gene matches: 10. The CDR3 has 15 residues. Germline values: CDR1 MDHEN, CDR2 SYDVKM. The CDR3 DNA follows: TGTGCCAGCAGTCCCCTCGACAGGGATGCTTCACCCCTCCACTTT. Translating gives CASSPLDRDASPLHF.

Note on this clone: It is likely a read error: a sequence one base away is far more abundant. Distinct nucleotide sequences in the sample also encode this CDR3. The chain links TRBV30 to TRBJ2-2; maybe TRBD2 (5 bases). Germline CDR1 and CDR2: GTSNPN and SVGIG (reference sequence). CDR3 length: 15 residues. V was cut by 2 bases and J by 8 bases, with 18 bases left in between. CDR3 in DNA: TGTGCCTGGAGTACCTCACGCGTTAGCGCGGGGGAGCTGTTTTTT. This sequence encodes CAWSTSRVSAGELFF.